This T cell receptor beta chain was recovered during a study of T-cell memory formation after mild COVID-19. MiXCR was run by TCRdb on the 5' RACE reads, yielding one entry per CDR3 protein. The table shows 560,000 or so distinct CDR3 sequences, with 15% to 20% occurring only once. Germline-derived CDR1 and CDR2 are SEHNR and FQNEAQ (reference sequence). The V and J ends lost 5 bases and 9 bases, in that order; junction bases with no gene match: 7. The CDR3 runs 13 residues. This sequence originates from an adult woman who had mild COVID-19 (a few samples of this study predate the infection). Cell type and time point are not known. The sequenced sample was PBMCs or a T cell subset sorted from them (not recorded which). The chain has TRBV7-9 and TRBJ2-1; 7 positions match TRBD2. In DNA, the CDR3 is TGTGCCAGCAGCGAGGGACCGGGGGGTGAGCAGTTCTTC. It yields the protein CASSEGPGGEQFF.